The 10 T cell receptor beta chains below come from one sample, sequenced in a study of cytomegalovirus exposure and HLA in healthy donors. The PCR had 60 Vbeta and 13 Jbeta primers. Clones were sequenced by immunoSEQ multiplex PCR, and TCRdb holds only the in-frame ones, with some missing. The sample table includes 95,000 to 150,000 clones. Sequencing input: PBMCs. These TCRs come from a man between 18 and 35 years old in good health and CMV-seronegative.

V and J are TRBV30 and TRBJ2-1; 8 bases fit TRBD1. V trimming: 2 bases; J trimming: 5 bases; junction bases outside the gene matches: 5. Germline CDR1 reads GTSNPN; CDR2 reads SVGIG (reference sequence). The CDR3 sequence is 14 residues long. Written as DNA, the CDR3 is TGTGCCTGGAGTAAGCAGGGGGCCCACAATGAGCAGTTCTTC. This codes for CAWSKQGAHNEQFF.

The V call is TRBV5-1, the J call TRBJ1-2; 9 nucleotides align to TRBD1. The germline V gene has CDR1 SGHRS and CDR2 YFSETQ. Trimming took 4 bases from V and 6 from J; bases not matched to a gene: 16. The CDR3 runs 17 residues. CDR3 amino acids: CASSRSEFTGTGNGYTF. Written as DNA, the CDR3 is TGCGCCAGCAGCCGAAGCGAATTCACCGGGACAGGGAATGGCTACACCTTC.

This chain uses TRBV19 with TRBJ2-2, with 12 bases aligning to TRBD2. With 6 bases clipped from V and 4 bases from J, the junction kept 18 bases outside the gene matches. The CDR3 is made up of 20 amino acids. In germline, CDR1 is LNHDA, CDR2 SQIVND (reference sequence). The CDR3 here is CASRPRLRVRGLAGTGELFF. The CDR3 nucleotides read TGTGCCAGTAGGCCCCGCTTGAGGGTCCGGGGACTAGCGGGCACCGGGGAGCTGTTTTTT.

This chain joins TRBV6-7 and TRBJ1-5; 7 bases agree with TRBD1. TRBV6-7 is sorted into the ORF group, with uncertain function. The length of the CDR3 is 13 residues. J was trimmed by 4 bases and V by 6 bases; bases with no gene match: 3. CDR3 residues: CASREGANQPQHF. For the CDR3, the DNA is TGTGCCAGCAGGGAGGGGGCAAATCAGCCCCAGCATTTT.

V is TRBV6-1 and J is TRBJ1-1; unclear D gene. Germline CDR1 and CDR2: MNHNS and SASEGT. V was clipped by 6 bases and J by 4 bases, with 12 bases between them. This CDR3 contains 13 residues. The DNA for the CDR3 is TGTGCCAGCAGACCCCTGAGCCCCACTGAAGCTTTCTTT. It is translated as CASRPLSPTEAFF.

This chain uses TRBV11-3 with TRBJ2-7; possible D gene TRBD2, 6 bases. Trimming took off 1 base at V and 4 bases at J, with 14 bases between the two ends. CDR1 and CDR2 (germline): SGHNT, YENEEA. The CDR3 length is 15 residues. The CDR3 bases are TGTGCCAGCAGCTTAGCCCATGGCGGGGAGTACGAGCAGTACTTC. This codes for CASSLAHGGEYEQYF.

The chain couples TRBV9 to TRBJ2-5; TRBD1 matches 7 bases. Near its end, the DNA agrees better with TRBJ2-7, so the J call may be wrong. Germline values: CDR1 SGDLS, CDR2 YYNGEE. This CDR3 has 12 amino acids. DNA for the CDR3: TGTGCCAGCAGCGTAGGGACAGGCGAGCAGTACTTC. Translation gives CASSVGTGEQYF.

CDR3 amino acids: CASSFGTSGRAGTDTQYF. The CDR3 region has the DNA TGTGCCAGCAGTTTTGGGACTAGCGGGAGGGCCGGCACAGATACGCAGTATTTT. This chain joins TRBV28 and TRBJ2-3; 16 bases are shared with TRBD2. V lost 3 bases and J lost 1; bases outside the gene matches: 4. The CDR3 totals 18 residues. The germline V gene has CDR1 MDHEN and CDR2 SYDVKM.

The V gene is TRBV21-1, the J gene TRBJ2-3; the D segment call TRBD1 is taken from the table without a DNA check. TRBV21-1 is given as a pseudogene. CDR3 length: 17 amino acids. CDR3 in DNA: TGTGCCAGCAGCAATCCGCAGGGGCAATCGGGAAGAGATACGCAGTATTTT. As protein: CASSNPQGQSGRDTQYF.

The rearrangement uses TRBV5-4 and TRBJ1-2, with 7 bases matching TRBD1. V lost 4 bases, J lost 3 bases, and 3 bases stayed unmatched. The CDR3 has 13 amino acids. The germline gives CDR1 SGHNT, CDR2 YYREEE (reference sequence). DNA for the CDR3: TGTGCCAGCAGCCCAGACAGGGACTATGGCTACACCTTC. As protein: CASSPDRDYGYTF.